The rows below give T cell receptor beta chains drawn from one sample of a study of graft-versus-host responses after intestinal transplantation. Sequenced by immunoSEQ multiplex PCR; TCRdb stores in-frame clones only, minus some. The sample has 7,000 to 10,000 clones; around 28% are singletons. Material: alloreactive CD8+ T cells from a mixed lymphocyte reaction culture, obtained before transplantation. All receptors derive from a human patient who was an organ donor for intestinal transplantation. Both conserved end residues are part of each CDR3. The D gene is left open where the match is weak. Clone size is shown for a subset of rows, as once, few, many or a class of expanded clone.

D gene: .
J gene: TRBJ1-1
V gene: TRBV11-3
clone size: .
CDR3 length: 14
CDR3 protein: CASSLIRGVTEAFF
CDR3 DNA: TGTGCCAGCAGCTTAATTAGGGGAGTCACTGAAGCTTTCTTT

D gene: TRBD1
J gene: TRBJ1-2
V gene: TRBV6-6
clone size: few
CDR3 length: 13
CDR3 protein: CASNGQGLDGYTF
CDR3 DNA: TGTGCCAGCAATGGACAGGGCTTGGATGGCTACACCTTC

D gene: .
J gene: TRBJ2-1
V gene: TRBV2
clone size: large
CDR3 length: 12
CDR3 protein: CASSVPYNEQFF
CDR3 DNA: TGTGCCAGCAGTGTACCTTACAATGAGCAGTTCTTC

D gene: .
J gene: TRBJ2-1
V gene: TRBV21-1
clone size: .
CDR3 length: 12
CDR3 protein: CASSASGTEGFF
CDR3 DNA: TGTGCCAGCAGCGCCTCCGGGACAGAGGGGTTCTTC

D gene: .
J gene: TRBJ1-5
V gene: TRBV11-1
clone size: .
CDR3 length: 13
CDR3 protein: CASSPDGNQPQHF
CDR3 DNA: TGTGCCAGCAGCCCCGACGGAAATCAGCCCCAGCATTTT

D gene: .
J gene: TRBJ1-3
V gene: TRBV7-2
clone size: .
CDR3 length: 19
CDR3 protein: CASSNDGYNPICSGNTIYF
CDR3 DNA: TGTGCCAGCAGCAATGACGGATATAACCCCATATGCTCTGGAAACACCATATATTTT

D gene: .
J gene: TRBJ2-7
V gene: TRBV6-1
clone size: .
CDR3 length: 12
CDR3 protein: CASSESSYEQYF
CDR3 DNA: TGTGCCAGCAGTGAATCCTCCTACGAGCAGTACTTC

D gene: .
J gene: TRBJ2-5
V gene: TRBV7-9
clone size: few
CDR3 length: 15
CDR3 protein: CASSLGTGFQETQYF
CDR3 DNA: TGTGCCAGCAGCTTAGGTACGGGTTTCCAGGAGACCCAGTACTTC

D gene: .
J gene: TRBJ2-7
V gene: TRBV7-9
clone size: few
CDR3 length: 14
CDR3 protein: CASSPVGADYEQYF
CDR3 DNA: TGTGCCAGCAGCCCTGTAGGGGCGGACTACGAGCAGTACTTC

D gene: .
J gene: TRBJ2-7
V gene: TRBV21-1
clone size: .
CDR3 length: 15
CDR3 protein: CASSTGGAHTTRQYF
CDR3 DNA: TGTGCCAGCAGCACCGGTGGGGCGCACACTACGAGGCAGTACTTC

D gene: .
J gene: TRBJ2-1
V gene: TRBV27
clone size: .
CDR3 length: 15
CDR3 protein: CASSLVLDSYNEQFF
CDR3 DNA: TGTGCCAGCAGTTTAGTTCTGGACTCTTACAATGAGCAGTTCTTC

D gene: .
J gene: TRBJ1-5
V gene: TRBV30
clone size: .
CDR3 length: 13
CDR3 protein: CAWSVQGYQPQHF
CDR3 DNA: TGTGCCTGGAGTGTACAGGGATATCAGCCCCAGCATTTT

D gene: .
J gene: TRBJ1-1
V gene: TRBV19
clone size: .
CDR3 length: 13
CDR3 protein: CASSISEATEAFF
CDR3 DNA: TGTGCCAGTAGTATATCAGAGGCCACTGAAGCTTTCTTT

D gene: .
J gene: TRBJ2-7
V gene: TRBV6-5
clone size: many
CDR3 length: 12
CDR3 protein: CASSYTAYEQYF
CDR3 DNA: TGTGCCAGCAGTTACACTGCCTACGAGCAGTACTTC

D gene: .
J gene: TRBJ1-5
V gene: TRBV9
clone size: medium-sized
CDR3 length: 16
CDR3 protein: CASSAFGGEEDQPQHF
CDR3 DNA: TGTGCCAGCAGCGCCTTCGGCGGGGAAGAAGATCAGCCCCAGCATTTT

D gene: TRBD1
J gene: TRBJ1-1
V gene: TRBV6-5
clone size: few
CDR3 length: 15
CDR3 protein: CASSYSMDRGGEAFF
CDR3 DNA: TGTGCCAGCAGTTACTCGATGGACAGGGGCGGTGAAGCTTTCTTT

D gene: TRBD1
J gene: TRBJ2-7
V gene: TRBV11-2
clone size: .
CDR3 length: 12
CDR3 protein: CASSMTGGEQYF
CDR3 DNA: TGTGCCAGCAGCATGACAGGGGGCGAGCAGTACTTC

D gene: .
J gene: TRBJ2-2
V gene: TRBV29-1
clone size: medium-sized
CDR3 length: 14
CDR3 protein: CSVDEGRIPGELFF
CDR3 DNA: TGCAGCGTTGACGAGGGAAGGATACCCGGGGAGCTGTTTTTT

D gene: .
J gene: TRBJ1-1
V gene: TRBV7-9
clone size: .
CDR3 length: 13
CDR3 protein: CASSLAQRPEAFF
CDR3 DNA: TGTGCCAGCAGCTTAGCGCAGAGGCCAGAAGCTTTCTTT

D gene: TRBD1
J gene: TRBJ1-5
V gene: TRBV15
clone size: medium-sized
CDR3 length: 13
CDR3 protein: CATADRVREPQHF
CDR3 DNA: TGTGCCACCGCTGACAGGGTTAGGGAGCCCCAGCATTTT

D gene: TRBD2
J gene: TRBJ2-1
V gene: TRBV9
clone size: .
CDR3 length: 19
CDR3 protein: CASSVEGTSGGAGTNEQFF
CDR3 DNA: TGCGCCAGCAGCGTAGAAGGGACTAGCGGGGGGGCCGGGACCAATGAGCAGTTCTTC

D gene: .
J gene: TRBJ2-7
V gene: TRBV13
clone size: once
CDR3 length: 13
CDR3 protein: CASSLVTSYEQYF
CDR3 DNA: TGTGCCAGCAGCTTAGTGACATCCTACGAGCAGTACTTC

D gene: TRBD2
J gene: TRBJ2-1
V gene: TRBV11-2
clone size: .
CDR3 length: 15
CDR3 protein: CASSQEAGGYNEQFF
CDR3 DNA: TGTGCCAGCAGCCAAGAAGCGGGGGGGTACAATGAGCAGTTCTTC

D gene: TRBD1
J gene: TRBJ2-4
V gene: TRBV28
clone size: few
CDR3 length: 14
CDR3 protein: CASSLGDRENIQYF
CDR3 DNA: TGTGCCAGCAGTTTGGGGGACAGGGAAAACATTCAGTACTTC

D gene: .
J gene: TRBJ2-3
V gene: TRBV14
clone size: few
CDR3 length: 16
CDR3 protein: CASSQDWGSGGDTQYF
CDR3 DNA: TGTGCCAGCAGCCAAGATTGGGGGTCCGGGGGAGATACGCAGTATTTT

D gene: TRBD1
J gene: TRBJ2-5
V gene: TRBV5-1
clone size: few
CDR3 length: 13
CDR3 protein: CASSPRTGGTQYF
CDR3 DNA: TGCGCCAGCAGCCCGCGGACAGGCGGGACCCAGTACTTC

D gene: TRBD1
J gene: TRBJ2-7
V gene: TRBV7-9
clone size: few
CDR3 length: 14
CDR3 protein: CASSWDSLSYEQYF
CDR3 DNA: TGTGCCAGCAGCTGGGACAGCCTCTCCTACGAGCAGTACTTC

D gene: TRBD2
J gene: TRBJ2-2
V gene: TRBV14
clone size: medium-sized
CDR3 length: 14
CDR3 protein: CASRGLAGAGELFF
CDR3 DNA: TGTGCCAGCAGAGGACTAGCGGGGGCCGGGGAGCTGTTTTTT

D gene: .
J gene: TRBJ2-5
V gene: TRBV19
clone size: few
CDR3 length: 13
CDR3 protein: CASSQWGWETQYF
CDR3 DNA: TGTGCCAGTAGTCAATGGGGATGGGAGACCCAGTACTTC

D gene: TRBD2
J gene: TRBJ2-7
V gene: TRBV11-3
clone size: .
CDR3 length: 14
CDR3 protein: CASSGLAGGNEQYF
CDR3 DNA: TGTGCCAGCAGCGGCCTAGCGGGGGGGAACGAGCAGTACTTC

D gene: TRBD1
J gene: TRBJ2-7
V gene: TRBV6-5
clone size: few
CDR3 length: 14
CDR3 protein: CASSFSTGGYEQYF
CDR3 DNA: TGTGCCAGCAGTTTCTCCACAGGGGGCTACGAGCAGTACTTC

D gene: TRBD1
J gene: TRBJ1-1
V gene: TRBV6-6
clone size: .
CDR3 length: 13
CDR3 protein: CASSQYRGTEAFF
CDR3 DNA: TGTGCCAGCAGTCAGTACAGGGGCACTGAAGCTTTCTTT

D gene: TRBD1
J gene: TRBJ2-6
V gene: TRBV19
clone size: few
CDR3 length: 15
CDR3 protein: CASSTGGSGANVLTF
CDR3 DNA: TGTGCCAGTAGTACAGGGGGCTCTGGGGCCAACGTCCTGACTTTC

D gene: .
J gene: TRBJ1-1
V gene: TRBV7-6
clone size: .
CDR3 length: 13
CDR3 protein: CASSCRAGSEAFF
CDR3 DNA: TGTGCCAGCAGCTGCCGGGCCGGGAGTGAAGCTTTCTTT

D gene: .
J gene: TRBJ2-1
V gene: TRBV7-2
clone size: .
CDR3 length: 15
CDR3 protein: CASTQGASSYNEQFF
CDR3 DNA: TGTGCCAGCACCCAAGGTGCTAGCTCCTACAATGAGCAGTTCTTC

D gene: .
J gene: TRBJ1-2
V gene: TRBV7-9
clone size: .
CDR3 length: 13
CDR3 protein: CASSLYGDYGYTF
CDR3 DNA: TGTGCCAGCAGCTTGTACGGAGACTATGGCTACACCTTC

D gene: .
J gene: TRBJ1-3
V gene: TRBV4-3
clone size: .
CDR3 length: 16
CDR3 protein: CASSQDRIYSGNTIYF
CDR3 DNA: TGCGCCAGCAGCCAAGATCGGATTTACTCTGGAAACACCATATATTTT